Below, 25 T cell receptor beta chains from the same sample are listed, as sequenced in a study of vaccination and CD4 T cells after COVID-19. CD4+ T cells that had been cultured provided DNA sequenced with the Oncomine TCR Beta short-read assay. TCRdb re-analysed the PCR reads in MiXCR, keeping a single row per CDR3 protein. In the table there are about 12,000 distinct CDR3 sequences, 45% to 55% of which are singletons. Antigens of these TCRs are unknown. Regarding treatment: approximately 9-day PBMC culture with coronavirus spike peptide pools or control peptides (ViraFEST assay). The sample in question was cultured CD4+ T cells from blood, obtained after SARS-CoV-2 vaccination. The receptors here all came from a human donor with COVID-19.

This clonotype was seen only a few times. The rearrangement joins TRBV19 to TRBJ1-2; D call uncertain. Trimming pared 3 bases from V and 8 bases from J, leaving 19 bases between. This CDR3 is built from 15 residues. Germline V CDR1 and CDR2: LNHDA, SQIVND (reference sequence). The CDR3 bases are TGTGCCAGTAGTATCAGCGGCGGGGAACGGGTAGGCTACACCTTC. Its protein is CASSISGGERVGYTF.

This chain links TRBV10-1 with TRBJ1-3; tentative D call: TRBD1 (6 bases). The CDR3 is made up of 15 amino acids. The germline V and J ends were trimmed by 2 bases and 3 bases, with 11 bases remaining between them. Germline values: CDR1 WNHNN, CDR2 SYGVQD (reference sequence). The chain's CDR3 is CASSEPSQGGNTIYF. Written as DNA, the CDR3 is TGCGCCAGCAGTGAGCCCTCACAGGGTGGAAACACCATATATTTT.

V gene TRBV20-1 combines with J gene TRBJ2-7; D is ambiguous. Germline CDR1 DFQATT, CDR2 SNEGSKA (reference sequence). The CDR3 runs to 11 residues. V lost 0 bases and J 8 bases, leaving 8 bases between the germline ends. The chain's CDR3 is CSARDGQKQYF. CDR3 in DNA: TGCAGTGCTAGAGATGGGCAGAAGCAGTACTTC.

This clonotype has a handful of counts. CDR3 DNA sequence: TGTGCCAGCAGTGAAGCCACAGCCACCGGTGTTGGCTACACCTTC. This sequence encodes CASSEATATGVGYTF. The rearrangement joins TRBV6-1 to TRBJ1-2; no clear D gene. V was clipped by 0 bases and J by 7 bases, with 15 bases between them. Germline assignment: CDR1 MNHNS and CDR2 SASEGT. The CDR3 has 15 residues.

J is TRBJ2-3 and V is TRBV7-2; the match to TRBD1 covers 7 bases. Germline V CDR1 and CDR2: SGHTA, FQGNSA. The V segment lost 4 bases and the J segment 5 bases; nucleotides outside the gene matches: 6. The CDR3 consists of 14 residues. CDR3 sequence: CASSYTGVGDTQYF. The CDR3 nucleotides read TGTGCCAGCAGCTATACAGGGGTTGGAGATACGCAGTATTTT. The whole variable domain, remainder taken from reference TRBV7-2 and TRBJ2-3, is GAGVSQSPSNKVTEKGKDVELRCDPISGHTALYWYRQSLGQGLEFLIYFQGNSAPDKSGLPSDRFSAERTGGSVSTLTIQRTQQEDSAVYLCASSYTGVGDTQYFGPGTRLTVL.

V is TRBV11-2 and J is TRBJ1-2; D perhaps matches TRBD1 (5 bases). V lost 5 bases and J 5 bases, leaving 15 bases between the germline ends. The CDR3 is 14 residues long. The germline V gene has CDR1 SGHAT and CDR2 FQNNGV. Here the CDR3 reads CASSEDRSWYGYTF. For the CDR3, the DNA is TGTGCCAGCAGCGAAGACAGATCCTGGTATGGCTACACCTTC.

This clonotype came up once. The chain has TRBV20-1 and TRBJ2-2, with D maybe TRBD1 (5 bases). This CDR3 region has 14 residues. The germline V gene has CDR1 DFQATT and CDR2 SNEGSKA (reference sequence). Deletions cut 5 bases from V and 4 bases from J, with 14 bases between. The CDR3 bases are TGCAGTGCTGTGGACAAAGCCACCACCGGGGAGCTGTTTTTT. Protein product: CSAVDKATTGELFF.

This chain connects TRBV15 to TRBJ2-2, with TRBD1 identical over 11 bases. Germline V gives CDR1 LNHNV, CDR2 YYDKDF (reference sequence). The CDR3 covers 15 residues. The V and J ends lost 5 bases and 5 bases, in that order; junction bases with no gene match: 4. The CDR3 region has the DNA TGTGCCACCAGCGGGGGACAGGGGGGGACCGGGGAGCTGTTTTTT. This translates into CATSGGQGGTGELFF.

This clonotype was seen a few times. V is TRBV20-1 and J is TRBJ2-1; 9 positions match TRBD2. Per the germline V gene, CDR1 is DFQATT and CDR2 is SNEGSKA (reference sequence). The V segment lost 6 bases and the J segment 8 bases; nucleotides outside the gene matches: 17. The CDR3 sequence is 16 residues long. The CDR3 nucleotides read TGCAGTGCCACCCCCCCCCAGGGACTAGCCACGGATGAGCAGTTCTTC. Translating it yields CSATPPQGLATDEQFF.

The DNA of the CDR3 is TGTGCCAGCAGCTTGGCACAGAGACGTGGCTATGGCTACACCTTC. Amino acid sequence: CASSLAQRRGYGYTF. The genes are TRBV5-5 and TRBJ1-2; D gene unclear. Deletions cut 0 bases from V and 4 bases from J, with 13 bases between. Germline lookup yields CDR1 SGHKS and CDR2 YYEKEE (reference sequence). This CDR3 spans 15 amino acids.

The genes are TRBV20-1 and TRBJ1-5; possibly TRBD1 for D (6 bases). Trimming cost V 3 bases and J 6 bases, with 21 bases left between them. Germline CDR1 reads DFQATT; CDR2 reads SNEGSKA (reference sequence). CDR3 length: 16 residues. CDR3 sequence: CSASWNWQGQPQPQHF. CDR3 nucleotides: TGCAGTGCTAGCTGGAATTGGCAGGGGCAGCCTCAGCCCCAGCATTTT.

This chain links TRBV27 with TRBJ2-4, with D possibly being TRBD1 or TRBD2 (5 bases each). This CDR3 is 13 amino acids long. V was trimmed by 6 bases and J by 10 bases, leaving 16 bases between them. Germline assignment: CDR1 MNHEY and CDR2 SMNVEV (reference sequence). CDR3 DNA sequence: TGTGCCAGCAGCCAGGGAGAATATGGGATTCAGTACTTC. As protein: CASSQGEYGIQYF.

This chain connects TRBV11-2 to TRBJ1-1; D unclear. This CDR3 is 15 amino acids long. Germline CDR1 and CDR2: SGHAT and FQNNGV. The V gene lost 0 bases and the J gene lost 1 base, with 9 bases spanning the gap. The CDR3 bases are TGTGCCAGCAGCTTAGATTGGGCCGCGAACACTGAAGCTTTCTTT. It yields the protein CASSLDWAANTEAFF.

The genes are TRBV20-1 and TRBJ2-3; D call uncertain. V was cut by 1 base and J by 8 bases, with 10 bases left in between. Germline V gene sequence: CDR1 DFQATT, CDR2 SNEGSKA (reference sequence). This CDR3 region has 12 residues. In nucleotides, the CDR3 is TGCAGTGCTAGAGGGAGCGAAGGTACGCAGTATTTT. Encoded protein: CSARGSEGTQYF.

This clonotype counts as medium-sized. The chain has TRBV7-3 and TRBJ1-1, with D uncertain. The CDR3 totals 13 residues. V was cut by 5 bases and J by 3 bases, with 10 bases left in between. CDR1 is SGHTA and CDR2 is FQGTGA in the germline V gene. CDR3: CASSRAGYTEAFF. CDR3 sequence (DNA): TGTGCCAGCAGCAGAGCAGGATACACTGAAGCTTTCTTT.

A few counts support this clonotype. The chain combines TRBV30 with TRBJ1-2; no reliable D call. Trimming cost V 0 bases and J 4 bases, with 3 bases left between them. The length of the CDR3 is 11 residues. The germline V gene encodes CDR1 GTSNPN and CDR2 SVGIG (reference sequence). CDR3 loop: CAWSVSYGYTF. The CDR3 DNA is TGTGCCTGGAGTGTAAGCTATGGCTACACCTTC.

This clonotype was found a few times. The V gene is TRBV27, the J gene TRBJ1-2; D possibly corresponds to TRBD1 (6 bases). The CDR3 covers 17 residues. Per germline, CDR1 MNHEY and CDR2 SMNVEV (reference sequence). V lost 6 bases and J 2 bases, leaving 22 bases between the germline ends. The CDR3 is CASRPTPLGGANYGYTF. CDR3 nucleotide sequence: TGTGCCAGCAGACCTACCCCCCTGGGGGGCGCCAACTATGGCTACACCTTC.

This clonotype was recorded once. The chain is built from TRBV28 and TRBJ1-3, with unresolved D. The CDR3 is 13 amino acids. Per germline, CDR1 MDHEN and CDR2 SYDVKM. Trimming took 6 bases from V and 4 from J, leaving 10 bases between them. The CDR3 loop is CASRTPDGNTIYF. The CDR3 DNA sequence: TGTGCCAGCAGAACCCCGGACGGAAACACCATATATTTT.

This clonotype was found a few times. CDR3 sequence reads: CASSLTGGASGNTIYF. DNA of the CDR3: TGTGCCAGCAGTTTGACCGGGGGCGCATCTGGAAACACCATATATTTT. The rearrangement links TRBV28 to TRBJ1-3; D is possibly TRBD1 (6 bases). Per germline, CDR1 MDHEN and CDR2 SYDVKM. CDR3 length equals 16 residues. The germline V and J ends were trimmed by 3 bases and 1 base, with 13 bases remaining between them.

This rearrangement joins TRBV29-1 to TRBJ2-1; 10 nucleotides match TRBD2. The V gene's germline CDR1 is SQVTM and CDR2 ANQGSEA. The CDR3 extends over 21 amino acids. V lost 2 bases and J lost 0; bases outside the gene matches: 19. CDR3 sequence (DNA): TGCAGCGTTGAATTTAGTTCAGGGAGACTAGCGGGCCCCAGCTCCTACAATGAGCAGTTCTTC. Protein product: CSVEFSSGRLAGPSSYNEQFF.

The V gene is TRBV24-1, the J gene TRBJ1-2, with D unresolved. Germline-derived CDR1 and CDR2 are KGHDR and SFDVKD. The CDR3 covers 13 residues. V was clipped by 0 bases and J by 5 bases, with 6 bases between them. The CDR3 protein is CATSDLDEYGYTF. The DNA of the CDR3 is TGTGCCACCAGTGATTTGGACGAGTATGGCTACACCTTC.

The chain employs TRBV10-2 and TRBJ2-3; the D gene is possibly TRBD1 (6 bases). CDR3 length equals 15 residues. The germline V and J ends were trimmed by 3 bases and 6 bases, with 16 bases remaining between them. In germline, CDR1 is WSHSY, CDR2 SAAADI. The chain's CDR3 is CASSDIPTGTDTQYF. Here the CDR3 DNA reads TGCGCCAGCAGTGATATCCCGACAGGTACCGATACGCAGTATTTT.

This chain links TRBV28 with TRBJ2-7, with TRBD1 matching 9 bases. This CDR3 has 15 amino acids. With 5 bases clipped from V and 7 bases from J, the junction kept 12 bases outside the gene matches. CDR1 and CDR2 (germline): MDHEN, SYDVKM. CDR3 sequence (DNA): TGTGCCAGCAGTCCTCCGGGACAGGGAGTCGGAGAGCAGTACTTC. It translates to CASSPPGQGVGEQYF. The variable domain in full, completed from reference TRBV28 and TRBJ2-7, reads DVKVTQSSRYLVKRTGEKVFLECVQDMDHENMFWYRQDPGLGLRLIYFSYDVKMKEKGDIPEGYSVSREKKERFSLILESASTNQTSMYLCASSPPGQGVGEQYFGPGTRLTVT.

The J gene is TRBJ1-5, the V gene TRBV7-2; D unclear. This CDR3 has 15 amino acids. Germline-derived CDR1 and CDR2 are SGHTA and FQGNSA. Deletions cut 5 bases from V and 3 bases from J, with 14 bases between. CDR3 bases: TGTGCCAGCAGCCCTGGGTCGACTTACAATCAGCCCCAGCATTTT. As protein: CASSPGSTYNQPQHF.

With regard to this clonotype: A read error is likely, as this CDR3 ends without the conserved phenylalanine or tryptophan. CDR3 amino acids: CASSMDKGYGYTL. The CDR3 nucleotides are TGTGCCAGTAGTATGGATAAAGGCTATGGCTACACCCTC. The chain employs TRBV19 and TRBJ1-2; D is unclear. This CDR3 has 13 amino acids. Trimming took 3 bases from V and 4 from J, leaving 9 bases between them. Germline assignment: CDR1 LNHDA and CDR2 SQIVND (reference sequence).